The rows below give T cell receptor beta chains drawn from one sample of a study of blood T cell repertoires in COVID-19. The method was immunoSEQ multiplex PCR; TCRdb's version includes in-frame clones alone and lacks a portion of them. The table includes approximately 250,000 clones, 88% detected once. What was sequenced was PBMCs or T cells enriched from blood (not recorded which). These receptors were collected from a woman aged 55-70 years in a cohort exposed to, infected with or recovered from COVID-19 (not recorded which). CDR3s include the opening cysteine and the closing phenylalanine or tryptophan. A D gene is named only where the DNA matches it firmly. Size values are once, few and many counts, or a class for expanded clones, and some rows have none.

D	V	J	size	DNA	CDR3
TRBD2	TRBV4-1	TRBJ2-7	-	TGCGCCAGCAGCCCTAGCGTAGGCGGGAGGGGACACTACGAGCAGTACTTC	CASSPSVGGRGHYEQYF
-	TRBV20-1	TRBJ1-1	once	TGCAGTGCTAGAGGCGGATCAGCTTTCTTT	CSARGGSAFF
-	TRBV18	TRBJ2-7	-	TGTGCCAGCTCACCGACTATAACCGGCGAGCAGTACTTC	CASSPTITGEQYF
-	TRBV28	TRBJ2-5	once	TGTGCCAGCGGATCTTGGGGAGTAAAGGGAGAGACCCAGTACTTC	CASGSWGVKGETQYF
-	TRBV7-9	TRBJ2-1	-	TGTGCCAGCAGCTCGTTTCAGGGGATCTACAATGAGCAGTTCTTC	CASSSFQGIYNEQFF
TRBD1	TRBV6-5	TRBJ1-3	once	TGTGCCAGCAGTTTAAATACAGGGGGTTCTGGAAACACCATATATTTT	CASSLNTGGSGNTIYF
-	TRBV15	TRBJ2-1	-	TGTGCCACCAGCAGAGAGCCAGGGTTTGAGCAGTTCTTC	CATSREPGFEQFF
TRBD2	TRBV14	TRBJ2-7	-	TGTGCCAGCAGCCGCGGGAGGACCTACGAGCAGTACTTC	CASSRGRTYEQYF
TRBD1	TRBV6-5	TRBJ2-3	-	TGTGCCAGCCGAAATGGACAGGTTTTCACAGATACGCAGTATTTT	CASRNGQVFTDTQYF
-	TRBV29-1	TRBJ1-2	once	TGCAGCGTTGAGGGCCAGGACTACTATGGCTACACCTTC	CSVEGQDYYGYTF
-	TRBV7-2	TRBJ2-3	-	TGTGCCAGCAGCTTAGCGAGTACAGATACGCAGTATTTT	CASSLASTDTQYF
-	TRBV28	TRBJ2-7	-	TGTGCCAGCAGTCTCACAGGGAGCGACGAGCAGTACTTC	CASSLTGSDEQYF
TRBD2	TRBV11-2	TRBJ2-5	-	TGTGCCAGCAGCTTAAAATGGAAAGGCGGGGGGACACAAGAGACCCAGTACTTC	CASSLKWKGGGTQETQYF
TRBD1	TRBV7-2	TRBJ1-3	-	TGTGCCAGCAGCTTAAGGGGACAGGGTTTTGGTGGAAACACCATATATTTT	CASSLRGQGFGGNTIYF
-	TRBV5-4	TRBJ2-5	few	TGTGCCAGCAGCCAACAGGGTATGGGGGAGACCCAGTACTTC	CASSQQGMGETQYF
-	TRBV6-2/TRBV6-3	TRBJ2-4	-	TGTGCCAGCAGTCTCTCAGGGTCAGCAAACATTCAGTACTTC	CASSLSGSANIQYF
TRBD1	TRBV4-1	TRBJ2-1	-	TGCGCCAGCGGAAGGGGCAGGGGGAATGAGCAGTTCTTC	CASGRGRGNEQFF
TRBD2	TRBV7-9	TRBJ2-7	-	TGTGCCAGCAGCTTAGTAGCGGGGGCGGTCAAGATGGAGCAGTACTTC	CASSLVAGAVKMEQYF
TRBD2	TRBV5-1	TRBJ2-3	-	TGCGCCAGCAGCCAGACTAGCGGGAGGACAGATACGCAGTATTTT	CASSQTSGRTDTQYF
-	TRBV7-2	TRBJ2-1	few	TGTGCCAGCAGCTCTCCGTTTGAGCAGTTCTTC	CASSSPFEQFF
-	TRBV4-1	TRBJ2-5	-	TGCGCCAGCAGCCAGACAGGACTCGAGGAGACCCAGTACTTC	CASSQTGLEETQYF
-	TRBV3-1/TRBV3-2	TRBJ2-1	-	TGTGCCAGCAGCCAAGAGGTTAGCGCAAGCAATGAGCAGTTCTTC	CASSQEVSASNEQFF
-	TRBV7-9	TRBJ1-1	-	TGTGCCAGCAGCTTAGAGACAGGGAACACTGAAGCTTTCTTT	CASSLETGNTEAFF
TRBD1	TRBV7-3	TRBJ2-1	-	TGTGCCAGCAGCATAACAGGGGATGAGCAGTTCTTC	CASSITGDEQFF
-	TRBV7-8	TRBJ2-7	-	TGTGCCAGCAGCTGGGGACACCGGGACGAACACTACGAGCAGTACTTC	CASSWGHRDEHYEQYF
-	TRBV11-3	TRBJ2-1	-	TGTGCCAGCAGCCCCCGGAGGTCCACCAATGAGCAGTTCTTC	CASSPRRSTNEQFF